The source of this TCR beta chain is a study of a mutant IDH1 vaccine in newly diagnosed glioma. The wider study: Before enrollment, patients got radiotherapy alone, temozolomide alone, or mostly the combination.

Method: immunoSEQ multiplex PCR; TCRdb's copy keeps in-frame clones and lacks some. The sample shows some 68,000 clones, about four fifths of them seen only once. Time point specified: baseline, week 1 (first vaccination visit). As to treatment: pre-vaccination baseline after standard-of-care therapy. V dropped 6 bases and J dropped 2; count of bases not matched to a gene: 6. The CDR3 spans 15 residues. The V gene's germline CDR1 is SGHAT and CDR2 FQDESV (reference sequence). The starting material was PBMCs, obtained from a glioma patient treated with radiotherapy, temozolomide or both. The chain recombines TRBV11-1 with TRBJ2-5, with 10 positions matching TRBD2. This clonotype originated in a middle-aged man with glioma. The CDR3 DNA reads TGTGCCAGCAGTTCCGGGACTAGCGATCAAGAGACCCAGTACTTC. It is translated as CASSSGTSDQETQYF.